These T cell receptor beta chains were read from a single sample in a study of T cell responses to AZD1222 COVID-19 vaccine. Libraries were prepared by immunoSEQ multiplex PCR; TCRdb keeps only in-frame clonotypes and omits some of them. The table lists 180,000 or so clones, 85% to 90% of them singletons, with roughly 1.7% in the top ten. Here the sequenced sample was peripheral blood, taken on day 0 of AZD1222 vaccination. Every receptor here comes from an adult in good health. Both conserved end residues are part of each CDR3. D genes are given only for firm matches. A row's size may be missing; if present it is once, few, many or a size class.

J gene	CDR3 length	D gene	clone size	V gene	CDR3 protein	CDR3 DNA
TRBJ2-2	14	.	.	TRBV9	CASSVPDSSGELFF	TGTGCCAGCAGCGTACCGGACTCTTCCGGGGAGCTGTTTTTT
TRBJ2-3	19	TRBD2	.	TRBV4-3	CASSQAGTRGVLNTDTQYF	TGCGCCAGCAGCCAGGCCGGGACTAGGGGGGTGCTGAACACAGATACGCAGTATTTT
TRBJ1-5	15	.	.	TRBV4-3	CASSHKRGSGQPQHF	TGCGCCAGCAGCCATAAAAGGGGTTCGGGACAGCCCCAGCATTTT
TRBJ1-2	14	.	.	TRBV3-1/TRBV3-2	CASSRVTGRDGCTF	TGTGCCAGCAGCCGAGTGACAGGTCGAGATGGCTGCACCTTC
TRBJ1-2	15	.	.	TRBV19	CASSSPHRANYGYTF	TGTGCCAGTAGTAGCCCCCACAGAGCTAACTATGGCTACACCTTC
TRBJ2-5	12	TRBD1	.	TRBV10-3	CAISGQGETQYF	TGTGCCATCAGTGGACAGGGAGAGACCCAGTACTTC
TRBJ2-2	15	TRBD1	.	TRBV29-1	CSVRQGASGTGELFF	TGCAGCGTCCGCCAGGGGGCGTCGGGCACCGGGGAGCTGTTTTTT
TRBJ1-1	15	TRBD1	.	TRBV5-1	CASSPGGQLNTEAFF	TGCGCCAGCAGCCCCGGGGGACAGCTAAACACTGAAGCTTTCTTT
TRBJ2-3	14	.	.	TRBV5-4	CASSLEHLTDTQYF	TGTGCCAGCAGCTTGGAGCACCTCACAGATACGCAGTATTTT
TRBJ1-2	15	TRBD1	.	TRBV27	CASSLSRGLNYGYTF	TGTGCCAGCAGTTTATCGAGGGGGCTCAACTATGGCTACACCTTC
TRBJ1-1	16	TRBD1	.	TRBV18	CASSPPGQGMNTEAFF	TGTGCCAGCTCACCCCCGGGACAGGGGATGAACACTGAAGCTTTCTTT
TRBJ1-2	14	TRBD1	.	TRBV2	CASRDSGGRYGYTF	TGTGCCAGCAGGGACTCAGGGGGGCGCTATGGCTACACCTTC
TRBJ1-4	13	.	.	TRBV15	CATSGPVGEKLFF	TGTGCCACCAGCGGACCGGTAGGCGAAAAACTGTTTTTT
TRBJ1-3	14	.	once	TRBV6-6	CASSQGGSGNTIYF	TGTGCCAGCAGCCAAGGGGGTTCAGGAAACACCATATATTTT
TRBJ2-5	15	.	once	TRBV6-5	CASTSQGGGQETQYF	TGTGCCAGCACCTCCCAGGGAGGGGGGCAAGAGACCCAGTACTTC
TRBJ2-1	14	.	.	TRBV6-1	CASSEGARGNEQFF	TGTGCCAGCAGTGAAGGGGCGAGGGGCAATGAGCAGTTCTTC
TRBJ1-2	15	.	.	TRBV5-1	CASSLAGGRDYGYTF	TGCGCCAGCAGCTTGGCCGGGGGGCGCGACTATGGCTACACCTTC